These 12 T cell receptor beta chains share one sample of origin, sequenced in a study of control samples from healthy donors and cancer patients. Assay: immunoSEQ multiplex PCR; the TCRdb copy retains only in-frame clones and omits some. The table lists roughly 100,000 clones, 80% to 95% of them singletons. Sequencing was performed on blood. These receptors were obtained from a human donor in good health. The donor label of this sample is uncertain.

V usage is TRBV27 and J usage is TRBJ2-7; a weak D match, TRBD2 (6 bases). CDR1 is MNHEY and CDR2 is SMNVEV in the germline V gene (reference sequence). The CDR3 spans 14 residues. V was trimmed by 6 bases and J by 7 bases, leaving 19 bases between them. In nucleotides, the CDR3 is TGTGCCAGCAGACGGGACTTGGGGCTAGGGGAGCAGTACTTC. It encodes CASRRDLGLGEQYF.

The V call is TRBV27, the J call TRBJ2-3; 9 nucleotides match TRBD1. Germline loops: CDR1 MNHEY, CDR2 SMNVEV (reference sequence). V was clipped by 7 bases and J by 4 bases; unmatched bases: 6. The CDR3 extends over 14 amino acids. Here the CDR3 DNA reads TGTGCCAGCAAAGGGGACAGGGCGGCAGATACGCAGTATTTT. It is translated as CASKGDRAADTQYF.

The chain links TRBV7-8 to TRBJ1-1; the match to TRBD1 covers 11 bases. The CDR3 has 17 residues. With 1 base clipped from V and 3 bases from J, the junction kept 7 bases outside the gene matches. Germline loops: CDR1 SGHVS, CDR2 FQNEAQ. CDR3 loop: CASSLVPGQGEDTEAFF. Here the CDR3 DNA reads TGTGCCAGCAGCTTAGTCCCGGGACAGGGGGAGGACACTGAAGCTTTCTTT.

The V call is TRBV6-6, the J call TRBJ2-5, with a weak D call TRBD1 (6 bases). The V gene's germline CDR1 is MNHNY and CDR2 SVGAGI (reference sequence). CDR3 size: 16 residues. With 0 bases removed from V and 2 bases from J, the gap between germline ends came to 13 bases. DNA of the CDR3: TGTGCCAGCAGTTACTCGAGAAACAGGGAACAAGAGACCCAGTACTTC. Protein sequence: CASSYSRNREQETQYF.

The chain recombines TRBV2 with TRBJ2-3, with D uncertain. The CDR3 sequence is 13 residues long. CDR1 and CDR2 from the germline V gene are SNHLY and FYNNEI. Between the trimmed V and J ends, which lost 4 bases and 6 bases, there was a span of 11 bases. CDR3 region: CASSGGRSDTQYF. The CDR3 nucleotides are TGTGCCAGCAGTGGTGGACGGTCGGATACGCAGTATTTT.

This rearrangement joins TRBV24-1 to TRBJ1-1, with 9 nucleotides matching TRBD1. The germline V gene encodes CDR1 KGHDR and CDR2 SFDVKD. V gave up 9 bases and J gave up 1 base; unmatched junction bases: 8. The CDR3 contains 15 residues. The CDR3 protein is CATAEGTGTNTEAFF. In DNA, the CDR3 is TGTGCCACCGCGGAAGGGACAGGGACGAACACTGAAGCTTTCTTT.

The rearrangement links TRBV5-6 to TRBJ1-2; TRBD1 might be the D (5 bases). Germline assignment: CDR1 SGHDT and CDR2 YYEEEE. The CDR3 covers 13 residues. V gave up 4 bases and J gave up 4 bases, with 11 bases separating them. CDR3 sequence reads: CASSKDRLYGYTF. The CDR3 coding sequence is TGTGCCAGCAGCAAAGACAGACTCTATGGCTACACCTTC.

The rearrangement uses TRBV30 and TRBJ2-5, with 7 bases aligning to TRBD2. V dropped 0 bases and J dropped 5; count of bases not matched to a gene: 3. Germline CDR1 and CDR2: GTSNPN and SVGIG (reference sequence). The CDR3 has 13 residues. The CDR3 DNA follows: TGTGCCTGGAGTGTAGGAGCGGGGGAGACCCAGTACTTC. This codes for CAWSVGAGETQYF.

The V gene is TRBV18, the J gene TRBJ1-5; possible D gene TRBD1, 6 bases. The germline CDR1 and CDR2 sequences are KGHSH and LQKENI. With 3 bases removed from V and 4 bases from J, the gap between germline ends came to 16 bases. CDR3 size: 16 residues. CDR3 amino acids: CASSPTTGSDNQPQHF. Here the CDR3 DNA reads TGTGCCAGCTCACCCACCACAGGGTCCGATAATCAGCCCCAGCATTTT.

V and J are TRBV19 and TRBJ2-1; TRBD1 is a possible D gene (6 bases). This CDR3 is built from 16 residues. CDR1 and CDR2 from the germline V gene are LNHDA and SQIVND (reference sequence). The V gene lost 1 base and the J gene lost 9 bases, with 19 bases spanning the gap. In nucleotides, the CDR3 is TGTGCCAGTAGTATAGTCCCTTGGCAGGGGTCACCTGAGCAGTTCTTC. Translating gives CASSIVPWQGSPEQFF.

V is TRBV30 and J is TRBJ1-1; D perhaps matches TRBD1 (5 bases). Germline V gene lookup returns CDR1 GTSNPN and CDR2 SVGIG (reference sequence). This CDR3 is 12 amino acids long. V dropped 8 bases and J dropped 5 bases, with 15 bases sitting between them. The CDR3 spells CAGRDLGTEAFF. The CDR3 DNA reads as TGTGCCGGCCGGGACCTCGGGACTGAAGCTTTCTTT. The complete variable domain, with remaining parts taken from reference TRBV30 and TRBJ1-1, reads SQTIHQWPATLVQPVGSPLSLECTVEGTSNPNLYWYRQAAGRGLQLLFYSVGIGQISSEVPQNLSASRPQDRQFILSSKKLLLSDSGFYLCAGRDLGTEAFFGQGTRLTVV.

The genes are TRBV6-7 and TRBJ2-1, with 8 positions matching TRBD1. TRBV6-7 is labeled an ORF, and its function is uncertain. V was pared by 2 bases and J by 7 bases, with 7 bases of the junction left unmatched. The CDR3 spans 15 residues. In DNA form, the CDR3 reads TGTGCCAGCAGTTACACCCAGGACAGGGTGAATGAGCAGTTCTTC. Translation: CASSYTQDRVNEQFF.